This T cell receptor beta chain was documented in a study of blood T cells in healthy people across ages. Together with a sample-barcoded 5' primer, a J-beta primer mix was included in a second PCR lasting about 6 to 12 cycles. TCRdb analysed the 5' RACE reads with MiXCR anew, one entry per CDR3 protein. This sample has around 1,000,000 distinct CDR3 sequences, with roughly two fifths found just once. The length of the CDR3 is 15 residues. From germline, CDR1 is LGHNA and CDR2 YNFKEQ. V lost 4 bases to trimming and J lost 11 bases; unmatched junction nucleotides: 15. The clonotype originates from a man aged 18 to 29 in good health. The genes are TRBV4-2 and TRBJ2-5; 8 nucleotides line up with TRBD2. The sample comprised blood. This CDR3 is CASSPAGASGNEQYF. DNA for the CDR3: TGTGCCAGCAGCCCAGCGGGGGCCTCAGGCAATGAGCAGTACTTC.